This is a list of T cell receptor beta chains from one sample in a study of cytomegalovirus exposure and HLA in healthy donors. Produced via immunoSEQ multiplex PCR; TCRdb's table is partial and in-frame only. The table has about 93,000 clones, about four fifths seen once. Sequencing was carried out using PBMCs. These receptors were taken from a man over 45 in good health and CMV-seronegative. CDR3s include the opening cysteine and the closing phenylalanine or tryptophan. A D gene is named only where the DNA matches it firmly. Only part of the rows carry a size: once, few, many, or a class if the clone is expanded.

TRBJ2-7 | - | - | TRBV28 | CASSPTGLEQYF | TGTGCCAGCAGCCCAACAGGGCTCGAGCAGTACTTC
TRBJ1-2 | once | - | TRBV7-3 | CASSPDSNYGYTF | TGTGCCAGCAGCCCGGACAGTAACTATGGCTACACCTTC
TRBJ2-7 | - | TRBD2 | TRBV28 | CASSGIPSYEQYF | TGTGCCAGTAGCGGGATCCCCTCCTACGAGCAGTACTTC
TRBJ1-1 | - | - | TRBV7-2 | CASSLVRGLEAFF | TGTGCCAGCAGCTTAGTACGGGGACTTGAAGCTTTCTTT
TRBJ1-1 | - | TRBD1 | TRBV5-1 | CASSSGQAANTEAFF | TGCGCCAGCAGCTCCGGACAGGCGGCTAACACTGAAGCTTTCTTT
TRBJ1-2 | - | - | TRBV30 | CARQPGGGYGYTF | TGTGCCCGCCAACCGGGAGGAGGTTATGGCTACACCTTC
TRBJ2-3 | - | - | TRBV9 | CASSVSGGLDTQYF | TGTGCCAGCAGCGTATCTGGGGGCTTGGATACGCAGTATTTT
TRBJ2-7 | few | TRBD1 | TRBV27 | CASSLGTGGVSEQYF | TGTGCCAGCAGTTTAGGGACAGGGGGCGTTAGCGAGCAGTACTTC
TRBJ2-5 | - | TRBD1 | TRBV5-1 | CASSLETGKETQYF | TGCGCCAGCAGCTTGGAGACAGGGAAAGAGACCCAGTACTTC
TRBJ2-7 | - | TRBD1 | TRBV29-1 | CSVKGGGQGVYEQYF | TGCAGCGTTAAGGGGGGGGGACAGGGAGTATACGAGCAGTACTTC
TRBJ2-5 | - | TRBD1 | TRBV7-9 | CASSLEGQGAETQYF | TGTGCCAGCAGCTTAGAGGGACAGGGGGCCGAGACCCAGTACTTC
TRBJ2-1 | - | - | TRBV14 | CASRAELTGYYNEQFF | TGTGCCAGCAGGGCTGAGTTGACGGGGTACTACAATGAGCAGTTCTTC
TRBJ1-5 | - | - | TRBV18 | CASSPPGSQGEDQPQHF | TGTGCCAGCTCACCACCGGGATCACAGGGAGAGGATCAGCCCCAGCATTTT
TRBJ2-1 | - | TRBD2 | TRBV5-4 | CASSLYSGRRAKDEQFF | TGTGCCAGCAGCTTATATAGCGGGAGGAGGGCTAAGGATGAGCAGTTCTTC
TRBJ2-1 | - | TRBD2 | TRBV5-3 | CARSLDASGLAGGKGNEQFF | TGTGCCAGAAGCTTGGACGCCTCTGGACTAGCGGGAGGAAAGGGGAATGAGCAGTTCTTC
TRBJ2-3 | - | - | TRBV9 | CASSPWTVSTDTQYF | TGTGCCAGCAGCCCCTGGACAGTGAGCACAGATACGCAGTATTTT
TRBJ1-2 | - | - | TRBV6-1 | CASSENNPTKINYGYPF | TGTGCCAGCAGTGAGAACAACCCTACAAAAATTAACTATGGCTACCCCTTC
TRBJ1-1 | - | - | TRBV7-8 | CASSLTGGTEAFF | TGTGCCAGCAGCCTCACGGGGGGCACTGAAGCTTTCTTT
TRBJ2-7 | - | TRBD1 | TRBV6-5 | CASSPGQGIYEQYF | TGTGCCAGCAGTCCGGGACAGGGGATCTACGAGCAGTACTTC